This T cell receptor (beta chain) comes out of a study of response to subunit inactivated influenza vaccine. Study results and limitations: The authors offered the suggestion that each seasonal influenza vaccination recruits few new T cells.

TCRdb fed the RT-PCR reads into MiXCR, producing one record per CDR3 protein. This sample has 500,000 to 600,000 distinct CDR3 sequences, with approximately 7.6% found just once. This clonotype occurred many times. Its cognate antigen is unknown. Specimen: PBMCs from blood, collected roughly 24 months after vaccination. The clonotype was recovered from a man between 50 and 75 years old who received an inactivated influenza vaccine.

CDR3: CASSSGPGPNNEQFF. CDR3 sequence (DNA): TGCGCCAGCAGCTCCGGCCCAGGGCCCAACAATGAGCAGTTCTTC. The chain recombines TRBV5-1 with TRBJ2-1; tentatively, D is TRBD1 (5 bases). The length of the CDR3 is 15 residues. Trimming left V 3 bases short and J 5 bases short, with 15 bases between. CDR1 and CDR2 (germline): SGHRS, YFSETQ.